The present entry profiles one TCR beta chain with its context. The sample is drawn from a study of glioma-infiltrating T cells. Using RNA template, CDR3s of TCR alpha and beta were amplified with iRepertoire arm-PCR. Each CDR3 protein is one row after TCRdb ran MiXCR on the multiplex PCR reads. The sample lists 170,000 or so distinct CDR3 sequences, around 45% occurring once. CDR1 and CDR2 (germline): SNHLY, FYNNEI. The ends lost 5 bases at V and 5 bases at J; junction bases unmatched: 11. The CDR3 runs 16 residues. The receptor was isolated from a human donor with low-grade glioma or glioblastoma, undergoing nonglioma brain surgery, or in good health (not recorded which). The sequencing input was glioma tissue, nonneoplastic brain tissue, or PBMCs (not recorded which). The chain employs TRBV2 and TRBJ2-3; 9 nucleotides align to TRBD2. CDR3 in amino acids: CASSTIAGARIDTQYF. CDR3 coding DNA: TGTGCCAGCAGTACAATAGCGGGAGCACGTATAGATACGCAGTATTTT. Full variable domain (missing parts from reference TRBV2 and TRBJ2-3): EPEVTQTPSHQVTQMGQEVILRCVPISNHLYFYWYRQILGQKVEFLVSFYNNEISEKSEIFDDQFSVERPDGSNFTLKIRSTKLEDSAMYFCASSTIAGARIDTQYFGPGTRLTVL.